Below are 10 T cell receptor beta chains sequenced from a single sample in a study of control samples from healthy donors and cancer patients. Some clones are missing from TCRdb's copy, which holds only in-frame ones; the method was immunoSEQ multiplex PCR. The sample holds roughly 190,000 clones, 90% to 95% seen once. Sequenced material: blood. The receptors were sampled from a young man in good health.

The rearrangement uses TRBV11-1 and TRBJ2-5, with TRBD1 as a possible D gene (6 bases). The V gene lost 2 bases and the J gene lost 5 bases, with 9 bases spanning the gap. The CDR3 contains 13 residues. Per the germline V gene, CDR1 is SGHAT and CDR2 is FQDESV (reference sequence). The CDR3 DNA sequence: TGTGCCAGCAGCTTATCAGGGGAGGAGACCCAGTACTTC. This sequence encodes CASSLSGEETQYF.

This chain joins TRBV5-1 and TRBJ2-4, with 11 bases that match TRBD2. V shed 0 bases and J 6 bases; nucleotides not matched to a gene: 5. Germline CDR1 and CDR2: SGHRS and YFSETQ. CDR3 length: 16 residues. This CDR3 is CASSLGLGTSGNIQYF. The CDR3 DNA sequence: TGCGCCAGCAGCTTGGGGCTAGGGACTAGCGGAAACATTCAGTACTTC. Drawing the rest from reference TRBV5-1 and TRBJ2-4, the complete variable domain is KAGVTQTPRYLIKTRGQQVTLSCSPISGHRSVSWYQQTPGQGLQFLFEYFSETQRNKGNFPGRFSGRQFSNSRSEMNVSTLELGDSALYLCASSLGLGTSGNIQYFGAGTRLSVL.

Here the CDR3 DNA reads TGCGCCAGCAGCTTGGACAGTACGAACACTGAAGCTTTCTTT. Its translation: CASSLDSTNTEAFF. The V call is TRBV5-1, the J call TRBJ1-1; no clear D. V dropped 0 bases and J dropped 1 base, with 7 bases sitting between them. CDR1 is SGHRS, CDR2 YFSETQ, per germline. The CDR3 sequence is 14 residues long.

This clone showed up just once. The V call is TRBV7-9, the J call TRBJ2-5; 12 bases line up with TRBD2. Germline CDR1 reads SEHNR; CDR2 reads FQNEAQ (reference sequence). Trimming took 0 bases from V and 6 from J; bases not matched to a gene: 8. The CDR3 is 17 amino acids. In DNA form, the CDR3 reads TGTGCCAGCAGCTTAGCCCCTAGCGGGGGGGCCTCAAAGACCCAGTACTTC. Residues: CASSLAPSGGASKTQYF.

This sequence joins TRBV9 and TRBJ2-1, with D unresolved. Trimming took off 0 bases at V and 0 bases at J, with 10 bases between the two ends. The germline CDR1 and CDR2 sequences are SGDLS and YYNGEE. The CDR3 sequence is 16 residues long. DNA of the CDR3: TGTGCCAGCAGCGTAGTGCCGTGGGACTCCTACAATGAGCAGTTCTTC. Translated, it gives CASSVVPWDSYNEQFF.

V is TRBV29-1 and J is TRBJ2-3; D gene ambiguous. The V end lost 3 bases, the J end lost 4 bases, and 5 bases lay between the germline ends. CDR1 is SQVTM and CDR2 is ANQGSEA in the germline V gene. The CDR3 is 11 amino acids. The CDR3 DNA reads TGCAGCGTTGATGATGCAGATACGCAGTATTTT. As protein: CSVDDADTQYF.

The chain couples TRBV5-1 to TRBJ2-6, with D perhaps TRBD1 (5 bases). Germline CDR1 SGHRS, CDR2 YFSETQ. The V gene lost 3 bases and the J gene lost 0 bases, with 7 bases spanning the gap. This CDR3 region has 15 residues. CDR3 region: CASSSDISGANVLTF. CDR3 nucleotides: TGCGCCAGCAGCTCGGACATCTCTGGGGCCAACGTCCTGACTTTC. The full variable domain, completed using reference TRBV5-1 and TRBJ2-6, is KAGVTQTPRYLIKTRGQQVTLSCSPISGHRSVSWYQQTPGQGLQFLFEYFSETQRNKGNFPGRFSGRQFSNSRSEMNVSTLELGDSALYLCASSSDISGANVLTFGAGSRLTVL.

This clone was seen just once. The chain has TRBV4-1 and TRBJ2-1; D is perhaps TRBD2 (5 bases). The ends were cut back, 0 bases at V and 9 bases at J, with 18 bases in the middle. Germline assignment: CDR1 MGHRA and CDR2 YSYEKL. The CDR3 is 16 amino acids. CDR3 sequence reads: CASSQEGKSRGSEQFF. The CDR3 coding sequence is TGCGCCAGCAGCCAAGAGGGGAAAAGTCGGGGATCTGAGCAGTTCTTC.

CDR3 DNA: TGCGCCAGCAGCCGCGGGGGAAGCACAGATACGCAGTATTTT. Translating gives CASSRGGSTDTQYF. This chain links TRBV5-1 with TRBJ2-3, with 7 bases identical to TRBD2. The V gene's germline CDR1 is SGHRS and CDR2 YFSETQ. The ends lost 4 bases at V and 0 bases at J; junction bases unmatched: 2. The CDR3 consists of 14 residues.

The V gene is TRBV9, the J gene TRBJ1-4; D possibly corresponds to TRBD1 (6 bases). From germline, CDR1 is SGDLS and CDR2 YYNGEE. This CDR3 is 16 amino acids long. V dropped 4 bases and J dropped 2 bases, with 15 bases sitting between them. CDR3 nucleotide sequence: TGTGCCAGCAGCAGAAACAGGGACGGGACTAATGAAAAACTGTTTTTT. The encoded protein is CASSRNRDGTNEKLFF. The variable domain in full, completed from reference TRBV9 and TRBJ1-4, reads DSGVTQTPKHLITATGQRVTLRCSPRSGDLSVYWYQQSLDQGLQFLIQYYNGEERAKGNILERFSAQQFPDLHSELNLSSLELGDSALYFCASSRNRDGTNEKLFFGSGTQLSVL.